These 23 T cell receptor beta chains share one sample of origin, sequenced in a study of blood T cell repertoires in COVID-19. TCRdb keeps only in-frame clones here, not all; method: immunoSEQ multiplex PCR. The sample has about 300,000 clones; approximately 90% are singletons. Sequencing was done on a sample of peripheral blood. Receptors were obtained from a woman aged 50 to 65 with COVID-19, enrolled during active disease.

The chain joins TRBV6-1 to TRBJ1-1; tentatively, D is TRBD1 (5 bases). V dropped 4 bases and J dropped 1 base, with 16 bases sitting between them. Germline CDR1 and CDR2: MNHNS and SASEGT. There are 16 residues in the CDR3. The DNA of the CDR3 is TGTGCCAGCAGTGGGTATGTGGGGCAGGCGAACACTGAAGCTTTCTTT. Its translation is CASSGYVGQANTEAFF.

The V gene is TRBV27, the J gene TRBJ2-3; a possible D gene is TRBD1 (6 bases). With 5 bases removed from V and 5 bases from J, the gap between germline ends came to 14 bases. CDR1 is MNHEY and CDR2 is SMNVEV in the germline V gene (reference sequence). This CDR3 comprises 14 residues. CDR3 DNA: TGTGCCAGCAGTCATCAGGGGCTGGGAGATACGCAGTATTTT. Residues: CASSHQGLGDTQYF.

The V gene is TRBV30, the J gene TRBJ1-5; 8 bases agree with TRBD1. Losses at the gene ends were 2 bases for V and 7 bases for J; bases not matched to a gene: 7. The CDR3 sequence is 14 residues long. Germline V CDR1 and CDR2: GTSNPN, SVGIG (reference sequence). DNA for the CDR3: TGTGCCTGGAGTCAGGGGGCGGTATCCCAGCCCCAGCATTTT. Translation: CAWSQGAVSQPQHF.

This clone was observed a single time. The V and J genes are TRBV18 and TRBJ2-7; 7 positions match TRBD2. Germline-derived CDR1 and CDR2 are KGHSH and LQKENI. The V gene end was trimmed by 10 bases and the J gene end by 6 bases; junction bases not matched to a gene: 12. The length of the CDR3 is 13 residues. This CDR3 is CATRAGTTAEQYF. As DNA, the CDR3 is TGTGCCACACGAGCGGGAACGACCGCCGAGCAGTACTTC.

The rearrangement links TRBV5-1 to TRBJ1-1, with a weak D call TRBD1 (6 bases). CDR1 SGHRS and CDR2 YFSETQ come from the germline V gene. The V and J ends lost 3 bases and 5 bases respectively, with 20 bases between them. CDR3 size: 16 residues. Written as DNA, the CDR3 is TGCGCCAGCAGCTCGGGGGGCCTCGGAGGAGGGACTGAAGCTTTCTTT. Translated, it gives CASSSGGLGGGTEAFF.

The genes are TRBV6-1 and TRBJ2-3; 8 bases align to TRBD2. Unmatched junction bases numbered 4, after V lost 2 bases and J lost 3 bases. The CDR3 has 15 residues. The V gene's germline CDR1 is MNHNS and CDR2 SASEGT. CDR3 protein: CASSESGRRTDTQYF. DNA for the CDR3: TGTGCCAGCAGTGAAAGCGGGAGAAGGACAGATACGCAGTATTTT.

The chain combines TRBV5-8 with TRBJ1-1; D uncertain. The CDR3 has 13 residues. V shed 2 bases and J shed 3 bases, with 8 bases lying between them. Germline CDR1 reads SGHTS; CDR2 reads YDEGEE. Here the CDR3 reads CASSLLGDTEAFF. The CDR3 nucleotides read TGTGCCAGCAGCTTACTCGGGGACACTGAAGCTTTCTTT.

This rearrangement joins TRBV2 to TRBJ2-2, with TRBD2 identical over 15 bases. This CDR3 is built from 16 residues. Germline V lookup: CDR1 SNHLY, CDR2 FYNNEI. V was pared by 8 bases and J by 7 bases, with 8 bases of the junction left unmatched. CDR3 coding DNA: TGTGCCAGCGAGGTGGGGGGACTAGCGGGAGGCGGGGAGCTGTTTTTT. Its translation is CASEVGGLAGGGELFF.

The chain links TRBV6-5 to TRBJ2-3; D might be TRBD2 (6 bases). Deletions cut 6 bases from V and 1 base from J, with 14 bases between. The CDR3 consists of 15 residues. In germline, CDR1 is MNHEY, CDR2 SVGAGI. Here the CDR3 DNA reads TGTGCCAGCAGGGGCTTAAGCGGGCGCACAGATACGCAGTATTTT. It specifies CASRGLSGRTDTQYF.

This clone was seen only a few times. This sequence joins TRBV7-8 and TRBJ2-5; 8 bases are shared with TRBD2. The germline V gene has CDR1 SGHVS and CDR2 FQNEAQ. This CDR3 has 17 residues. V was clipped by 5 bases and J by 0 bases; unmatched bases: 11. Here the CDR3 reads CASSPRGGADYQETQYF. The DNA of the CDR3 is TGTGCCAGCAGCCCCCGGGGGGGAGCAGATTACCAAGAGACCCAGTACTTC.

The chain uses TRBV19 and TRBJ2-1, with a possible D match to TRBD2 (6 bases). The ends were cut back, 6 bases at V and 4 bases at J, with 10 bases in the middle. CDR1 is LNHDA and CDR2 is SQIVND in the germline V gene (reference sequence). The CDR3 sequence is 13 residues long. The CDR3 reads CASRTGVYNEQFF. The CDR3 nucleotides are TGTGCCAGTAGAACGGGAGTGTACAATGAGCAGTTCTTC.

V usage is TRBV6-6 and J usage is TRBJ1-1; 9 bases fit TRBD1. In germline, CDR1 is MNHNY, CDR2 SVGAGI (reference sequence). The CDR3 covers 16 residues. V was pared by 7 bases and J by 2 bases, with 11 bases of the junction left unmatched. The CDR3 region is CASNYGGTGFNTEAFF. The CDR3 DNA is TGTGCCAGCAACTACGGCGGGACAGGGTTCAACACTGAAGCTTTCTTT.

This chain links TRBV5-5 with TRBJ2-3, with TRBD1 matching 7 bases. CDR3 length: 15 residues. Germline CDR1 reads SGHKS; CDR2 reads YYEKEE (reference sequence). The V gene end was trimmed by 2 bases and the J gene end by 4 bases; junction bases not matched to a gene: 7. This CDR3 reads CASSLEGASADTQYF. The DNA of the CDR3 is TGTGCCAGCAGCTTAGAGGGGGCCTCCGCAGATACGCAGTATTTT.

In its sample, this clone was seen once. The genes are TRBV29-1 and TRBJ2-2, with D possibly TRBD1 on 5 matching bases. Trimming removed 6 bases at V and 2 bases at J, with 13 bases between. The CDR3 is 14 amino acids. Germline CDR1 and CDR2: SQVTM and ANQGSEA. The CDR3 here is CSVIRGFNTGELFF. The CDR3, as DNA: TGCAGCGTGATTAGGGGATTCAACACCGGGGAGCTGTTTTTT.

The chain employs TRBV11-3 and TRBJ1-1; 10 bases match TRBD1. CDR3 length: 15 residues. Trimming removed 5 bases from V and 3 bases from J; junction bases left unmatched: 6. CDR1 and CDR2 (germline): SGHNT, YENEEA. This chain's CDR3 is CASSQRTGGDTEAFF. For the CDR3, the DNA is TGTGCCAGCAGCCAGAGGACAGGGGGTGACACTGAAGCTTTCTTT. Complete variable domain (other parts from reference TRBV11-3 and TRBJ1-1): EAGVVQSPRYKIIEKKQPVAFWCNPISGHNTLYWYLQNLGQGPELLIRYENEEAVDDSQLPKDRFSAERLKGVDSTLKIQPAELGDSAVYLCASSQRTGGDTEAFFGQGTRLTVV.

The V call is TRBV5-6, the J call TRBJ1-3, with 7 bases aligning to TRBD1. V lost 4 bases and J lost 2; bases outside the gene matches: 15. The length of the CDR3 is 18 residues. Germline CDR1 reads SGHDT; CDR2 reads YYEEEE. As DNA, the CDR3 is TGTGCCAGCAGCAGGGGGCGACGGGACGGTATAACTGGAAACACCATATATTTT. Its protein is CASSRGRRDGITGNTIYF.

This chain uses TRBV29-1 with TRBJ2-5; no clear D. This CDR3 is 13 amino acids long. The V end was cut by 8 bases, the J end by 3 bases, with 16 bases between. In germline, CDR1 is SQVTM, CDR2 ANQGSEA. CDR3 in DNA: TGCAGCCTCATACCCGGTCCCGAAGAGACCCAGTACTTC. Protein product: CSLIPGPEETQYF.

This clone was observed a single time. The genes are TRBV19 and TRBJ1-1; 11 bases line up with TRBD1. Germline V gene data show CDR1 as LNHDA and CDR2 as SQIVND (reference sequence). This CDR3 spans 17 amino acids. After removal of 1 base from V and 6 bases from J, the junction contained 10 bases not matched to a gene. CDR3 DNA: TGTGCCAGTAGTATAGTAGGGGTGGACAGGGGGCTGGCTGAAGCTTTCTTT. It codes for CASSIVGVDRGLAEAFF. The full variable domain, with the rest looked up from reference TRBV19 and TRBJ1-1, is DGGITQSPKYLFRKEGQNVTLSCEQNLNHDAMYWYRQDPGQGLRLIYYSQIVNDFQKGDIAEGYSVSREKKESFPLTVTSAQKNPTAFYLCASSIVGVDRGLAEAFFGQGTRLTVV.

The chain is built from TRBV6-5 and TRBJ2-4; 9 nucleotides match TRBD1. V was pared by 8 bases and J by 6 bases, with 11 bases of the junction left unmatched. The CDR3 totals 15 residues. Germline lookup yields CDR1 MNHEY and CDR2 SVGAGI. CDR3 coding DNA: TGTGCCAGCCTTCTTGGAGGGACAGGGAGAAACATTCAGTACTTC. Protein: CASLLGGTGRNIQYF.

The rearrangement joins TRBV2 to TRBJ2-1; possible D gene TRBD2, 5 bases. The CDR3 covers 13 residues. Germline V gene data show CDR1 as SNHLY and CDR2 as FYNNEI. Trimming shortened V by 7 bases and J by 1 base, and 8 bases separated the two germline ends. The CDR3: CASTRDSYNEQFF. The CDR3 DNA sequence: TGTGCCAGCACACGGGATTCCTACAATGAGCAGTTCTTC.

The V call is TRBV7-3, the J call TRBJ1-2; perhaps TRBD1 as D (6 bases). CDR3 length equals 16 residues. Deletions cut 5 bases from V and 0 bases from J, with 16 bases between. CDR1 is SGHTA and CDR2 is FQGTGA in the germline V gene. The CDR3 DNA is TGTGCCAGCAGCCCCAGGGGACCTAAAGCTAACTATGGCTACACCTTC. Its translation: CASSPRGPKANYGYTF.

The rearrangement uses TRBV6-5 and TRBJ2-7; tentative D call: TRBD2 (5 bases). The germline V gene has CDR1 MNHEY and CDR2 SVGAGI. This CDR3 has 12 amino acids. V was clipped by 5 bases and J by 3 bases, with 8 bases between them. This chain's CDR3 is CASSHGNYEQYF. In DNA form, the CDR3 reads TGTGCCAGCAGTCACGGGAACTACGAGCAGTACTTC.

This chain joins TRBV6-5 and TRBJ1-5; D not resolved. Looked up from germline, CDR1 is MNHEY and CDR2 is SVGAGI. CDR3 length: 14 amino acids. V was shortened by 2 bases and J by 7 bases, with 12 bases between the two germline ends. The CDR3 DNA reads TGTGCCAGCAGTTACGGAGGGAATGGACAGCCCCAGCATTTT. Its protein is CASSYGGNGQPQHF.